This TCR beta chain was sequenced in a study of Graves' ophthalmopathy and Graves' hyperthyroidism. Study results and limitations: Ophthalmopathy and stable hyperthyroidism were discriminated by a 13-signature model, with over 85% sensitivity and 81.08% specificity.

J was trimmed by 6 bases and V by 5 bases; bases with no gene match: 10. The CDR3 is made up of 16 amino acids. CDR1 and CDR2 from the germline V gene are MNHEY and SVGAGI. Symptoms, serum thyroxine and TRAb, thyroid ultrasound, and orbital computed tomography formed the diagnostic basis. The study amplified TCR beta CDR3 regions using RNA transcripts. HTBI primers served in a first-round RT-PCR, which a second-round multiplex PCR followed. From the multiplex PCR reads, TCRdb called clonotypes with MiXCR, one entry per CDR3 protein. The sample records 500,000 to 600,000 distinct CDR3 sequences, just under 40% being singletons. This clonotype showed up many times. Antigen: not known.

Sequencing was carried out using peripheral blood or thyroid tissue (not recorded which). This TCR derives from an adult man with Graves' hyperthyroidism. The chain combines TRBV6-5 with TRBJ1-6; TRBD1 matches at 7 bases. The CDR3 here is CASSESRGHGNSPLHF. CDR3 bases: TGTGCCAGCAGTGAAAGTAGGGGGCACGGTAATTCACCCCTCCACTTT.